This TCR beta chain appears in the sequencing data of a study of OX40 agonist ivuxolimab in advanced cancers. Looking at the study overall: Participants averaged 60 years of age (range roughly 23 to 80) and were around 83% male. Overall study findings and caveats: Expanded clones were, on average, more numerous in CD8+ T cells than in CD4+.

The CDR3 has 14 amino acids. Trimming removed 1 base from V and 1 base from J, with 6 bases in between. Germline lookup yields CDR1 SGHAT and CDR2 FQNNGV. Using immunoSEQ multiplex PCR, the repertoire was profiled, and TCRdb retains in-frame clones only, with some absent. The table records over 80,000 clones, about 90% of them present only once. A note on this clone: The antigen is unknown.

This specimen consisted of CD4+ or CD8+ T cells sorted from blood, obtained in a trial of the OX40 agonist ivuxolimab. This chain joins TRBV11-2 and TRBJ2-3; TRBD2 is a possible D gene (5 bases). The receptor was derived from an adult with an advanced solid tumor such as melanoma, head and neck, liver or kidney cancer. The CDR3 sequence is CASSLGGGTDTQYF. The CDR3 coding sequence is TGTGCCAGCAGCTTAGGGGGAGGCACAGATACGCAGTATTTT.